This T cell receptor (beta chain) was documented in a study of cytomegalovirus exposure and HLA in healthy donors. Study-wide findings and caveats: Per published accounts, TCR beta sequences correctly predicted the HLA-A and HLA-B alleles of most subjects.

In the PCR, 60 Vbeta and 13 Jbeta primers were used. Assay: immunoSEQ multiplex PCR; the TCRdb copy retains only in-frame clones and omits some. Of 150,000 to 200,000 clones listed, almost 85% are singletons. V lost 2 bases and J lost 0; bases outside the gene matches: 5. This CDR3 contains 17 residues. CDR1 and CDR2 from the germline V gene are SGHVS and FQNEAQ. Comment on this clone: Antigen specificity is unknown.

This clonotype was sampled from a woman in her forties or fifties in good health and CMV-seronegative. Sequenced sample: PBMCs. The rearrangement joins TRBV7-8 to TRBJ1-4, with 8 bases aligning to TRBD1. CDR3 DNA sequence: TGTGCCAGCAGCTTAAACAGGGGGGGAGCAACTAATGAAAAACTGTTTTTT. Residues: CASSLNRGGATNEKLFF.